Sequencing of this T cell receptor (beta chain) was carried out in a study of human T cells and chemical hapten exposure. Time point: patch test 1, 2 weeks after DPC sensitization. Regarding treatment: therapeutic diphenylcyclopropenone sensitization with weekly scalp DPC. V was pared by 7 bases and J by 6 bases, with 17 bases between. The CDR3 consists of 15 residues. In germline, CDR1 is KGHDR, CDR2 SFDVKD. TCRdb re-derived calls from the RACE reads in MiXCR, one entry per CDR3 protein. The data contain approximately 90,000 distinct CDR3 sequences, 10% of them singletons. The receptor was derived from a man between 35 and 55 years old with alopecia areata. Some clones in this sample may be carry-over from other donors' samples. This material consisted of whole blood, taken in connection with sensitization to the hapten diphenylcyclopropenone (DPC). The rearrangement links TRBV24-1 to TRBJ2-2; D possibly corresponds to TRBD2 (6 bases). The CDR3 spells CATSRRSGVAGELFF. The CDR3 nucleotides read TGTGCCACCAGCCGAAGGTCGGGAGTCGCCGGGGAGCTGTTTTTT.